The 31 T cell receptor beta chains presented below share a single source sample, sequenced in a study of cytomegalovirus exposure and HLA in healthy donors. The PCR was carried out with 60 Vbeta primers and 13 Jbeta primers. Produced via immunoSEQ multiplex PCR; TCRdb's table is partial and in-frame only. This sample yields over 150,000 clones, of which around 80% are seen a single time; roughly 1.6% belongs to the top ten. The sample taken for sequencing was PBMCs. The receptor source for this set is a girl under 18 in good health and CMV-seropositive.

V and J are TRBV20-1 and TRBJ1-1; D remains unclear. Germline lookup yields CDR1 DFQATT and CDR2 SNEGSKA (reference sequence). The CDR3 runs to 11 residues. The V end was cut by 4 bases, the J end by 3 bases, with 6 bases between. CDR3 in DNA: TGCAGTGCTAAAACGGACACTGAAGCTTTCTTT. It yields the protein CSAKTDTEAFF.

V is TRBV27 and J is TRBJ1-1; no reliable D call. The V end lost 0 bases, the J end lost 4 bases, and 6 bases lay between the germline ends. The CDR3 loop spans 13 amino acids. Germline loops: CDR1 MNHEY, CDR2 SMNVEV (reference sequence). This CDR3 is CASSLSRGTEAFF. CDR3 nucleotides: TGTGCCAGCAGTTTATCGCGGGGCACTGAAGCTTTCTTT.

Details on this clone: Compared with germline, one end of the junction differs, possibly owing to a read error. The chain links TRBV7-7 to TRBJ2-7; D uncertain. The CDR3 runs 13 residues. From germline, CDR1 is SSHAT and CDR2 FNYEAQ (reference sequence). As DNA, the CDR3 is TGTGCTAGCAGCTTGACATTGGAATACGAGCAGTACTTC. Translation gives CASSLTLEYEQYF.

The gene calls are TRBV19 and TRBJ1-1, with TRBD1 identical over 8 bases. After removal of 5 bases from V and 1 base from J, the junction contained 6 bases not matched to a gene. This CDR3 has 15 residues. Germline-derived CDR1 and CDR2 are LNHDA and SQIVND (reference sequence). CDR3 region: CASSQRTGSNTEAFF. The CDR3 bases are TGTGCCAGTAGTCAACGGACAGGGTCGAACACTGAAGCTTTCTTT.

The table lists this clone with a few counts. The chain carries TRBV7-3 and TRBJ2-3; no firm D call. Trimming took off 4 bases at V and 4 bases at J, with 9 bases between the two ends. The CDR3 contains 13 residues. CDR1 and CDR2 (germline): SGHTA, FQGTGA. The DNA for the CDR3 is TGTGCCAGCAGCTCTTATCCCGCAGATACGCAGTATTTT. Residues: CASSSYPADTQYF. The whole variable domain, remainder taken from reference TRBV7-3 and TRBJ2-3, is GAGVSQTPSNKVTEKGKYVELRCDPISGHTALYWYRQSLGQGPEFLIYFQGTGAADDSGLPNDRFFAVRPEGSVSTLKIQRTERGDSAVYLCASSSYPADTQYFGPGTRLTVL.

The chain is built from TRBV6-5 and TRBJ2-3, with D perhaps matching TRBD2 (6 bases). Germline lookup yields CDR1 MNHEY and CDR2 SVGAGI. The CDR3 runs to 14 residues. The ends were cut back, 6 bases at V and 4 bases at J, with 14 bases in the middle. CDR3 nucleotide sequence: TGTGCCAGCAGATCGACGGGGGTCGCAGATACGCAGTATTTT. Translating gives CASRSTGVADTQYF.

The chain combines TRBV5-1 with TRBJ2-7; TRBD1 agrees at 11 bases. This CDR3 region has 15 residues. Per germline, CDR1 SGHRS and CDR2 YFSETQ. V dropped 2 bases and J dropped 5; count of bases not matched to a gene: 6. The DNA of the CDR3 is TGCGCCAGCAGCTTACCAACGGGACAGGGGGACGAGCAGTACTTC. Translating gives CASSLPTGQGDEQYF.

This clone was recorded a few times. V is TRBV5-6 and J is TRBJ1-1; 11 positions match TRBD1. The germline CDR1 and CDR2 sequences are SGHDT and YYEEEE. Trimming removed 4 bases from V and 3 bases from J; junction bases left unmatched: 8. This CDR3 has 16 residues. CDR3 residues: CASSKDRGRWDTEAFF. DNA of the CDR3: TGTGCCAGCAGCAAGGACAGGGGGCGATGGGACACTGAAGCTTTCTTT.

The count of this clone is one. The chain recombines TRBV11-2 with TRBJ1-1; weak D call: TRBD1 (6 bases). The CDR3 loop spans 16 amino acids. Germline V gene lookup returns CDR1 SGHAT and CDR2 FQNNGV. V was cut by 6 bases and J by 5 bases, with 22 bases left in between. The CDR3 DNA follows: TGTGCCAGCAGGAGCGACCCCGGGACAACTTCTACTGAAGCTTTCTTT. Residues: CASRSDPGTTSTEAFF.

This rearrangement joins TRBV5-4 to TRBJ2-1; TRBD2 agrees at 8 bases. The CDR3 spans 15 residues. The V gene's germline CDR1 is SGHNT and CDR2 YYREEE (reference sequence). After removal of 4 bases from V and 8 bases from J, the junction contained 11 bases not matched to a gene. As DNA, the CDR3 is TGTGCCAGCAGCGCCGGAAGCGGGGGTTCCGATGAGCAGTTCTTC. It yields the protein CASSAGSGGSDEQFF.

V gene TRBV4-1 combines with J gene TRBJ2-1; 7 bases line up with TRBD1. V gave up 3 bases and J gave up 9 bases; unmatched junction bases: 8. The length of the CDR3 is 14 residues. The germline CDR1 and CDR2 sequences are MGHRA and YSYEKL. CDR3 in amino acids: CASSHQTGYGEQFF. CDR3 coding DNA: TGCGCCAGCAGCCACCAGACAGGGTATGGTGAGCAGTTCTTC.

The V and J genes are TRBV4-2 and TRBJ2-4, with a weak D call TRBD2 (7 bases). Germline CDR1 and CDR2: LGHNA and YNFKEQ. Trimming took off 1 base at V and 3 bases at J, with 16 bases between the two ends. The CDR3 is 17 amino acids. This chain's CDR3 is CASSQVMGGLVKNIQYF. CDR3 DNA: TGTGCCAGCAGCCAAGTTATGGGGGGGCTGGTCAAAAACATTCAGTACTTC.

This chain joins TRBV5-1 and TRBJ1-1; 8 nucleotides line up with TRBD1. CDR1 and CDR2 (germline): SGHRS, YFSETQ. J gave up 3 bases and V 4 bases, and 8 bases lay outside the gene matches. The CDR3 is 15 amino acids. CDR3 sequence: CASSPSTGGDTEAFF. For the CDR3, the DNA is TGCGCCAGCAGCCCGAGCACAGGGGGGGACACTGAAGCTTTCTTT.

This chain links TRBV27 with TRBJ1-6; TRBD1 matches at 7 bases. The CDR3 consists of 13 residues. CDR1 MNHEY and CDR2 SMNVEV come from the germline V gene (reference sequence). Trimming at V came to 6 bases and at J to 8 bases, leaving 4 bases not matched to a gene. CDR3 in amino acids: CASRTGLDSPLHF. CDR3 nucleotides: TGTGCCAGCAGGACAGGGTTGGATTCACCCCTCCACTTT.

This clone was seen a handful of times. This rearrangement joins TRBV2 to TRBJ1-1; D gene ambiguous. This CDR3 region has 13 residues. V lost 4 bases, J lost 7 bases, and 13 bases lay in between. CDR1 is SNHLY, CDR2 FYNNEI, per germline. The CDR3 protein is CASSGVILIEAFF. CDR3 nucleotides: TGTGCCAGCAGTGGAGTCATTTTGATTGAAGCTTTCTTT.

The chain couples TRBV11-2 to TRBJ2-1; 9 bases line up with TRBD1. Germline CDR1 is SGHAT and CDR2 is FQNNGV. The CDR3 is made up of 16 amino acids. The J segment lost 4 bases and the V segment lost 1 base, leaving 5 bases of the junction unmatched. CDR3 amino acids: CASSLGGTGMYNEQFF. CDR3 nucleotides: TGTGCCAGCAGCTTAGGTGGGACAGGGATGTACAATGAGCAGTTCTTC.

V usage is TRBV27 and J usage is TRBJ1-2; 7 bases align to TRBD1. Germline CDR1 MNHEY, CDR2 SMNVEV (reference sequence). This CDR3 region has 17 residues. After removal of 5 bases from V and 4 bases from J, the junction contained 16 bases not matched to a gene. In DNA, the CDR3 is TGTGCCAGCAGTCCAGATAAGAGCACAGGGGTTGTCTATGGCTACACCTTC. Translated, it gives CASSPDKSTGVVYGYTF.

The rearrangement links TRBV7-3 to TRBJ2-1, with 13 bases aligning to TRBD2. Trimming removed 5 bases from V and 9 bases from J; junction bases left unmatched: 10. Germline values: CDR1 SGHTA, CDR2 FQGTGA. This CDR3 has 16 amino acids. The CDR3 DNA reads TGTGCCAGCAGCCCGGGGACTAGCGGGAACATCGGTGAGCAGTTCTTC. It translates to CASSPGTSGNIGEQFF.

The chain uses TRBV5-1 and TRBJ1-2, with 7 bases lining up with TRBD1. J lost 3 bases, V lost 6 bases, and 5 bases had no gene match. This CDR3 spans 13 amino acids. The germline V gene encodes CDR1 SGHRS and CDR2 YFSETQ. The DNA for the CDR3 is TGCGCCAGCACCCAGACAGGGCACTATGGCTACACCTTC. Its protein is CASTQTGHYGYTF.

CDR3 in DNA: TGTGCCAGCAGTCGTACGTCTAGTAGCTCCTACGAGCAGTACTTC. Translation: CASSRTSSSSYEQYF. V gene TRBV6-6 combines with J gene TRBJ2-7; D gene uncertain. The CDR3 runs 15 residues. V was shortened by 5 bases and J by 0 bases, with 14 bases between the two germline ends. Germline values: CDR1 MNHNY, CDR2 SVGAGI (reference sequence).

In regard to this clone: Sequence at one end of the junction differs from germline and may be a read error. For the CDR3, the DNA is TGTGCCAGCAGTTGGGAGGGACAAACGTTCTTC. It encodes CASSWEGQTFF. The rearrangement joins TRBV28 to TRBJ2-7; TRBD2 might be the D (7 bases). The CDR3 length is 11 residues. CDR1 and CDR2 (germline): MDHEN, SYDVKM.

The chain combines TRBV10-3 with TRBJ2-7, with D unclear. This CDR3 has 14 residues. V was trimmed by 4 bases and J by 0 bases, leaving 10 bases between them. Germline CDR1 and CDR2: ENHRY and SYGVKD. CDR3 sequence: CAISGGRNSYEQYF. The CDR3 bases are TGTGCCATCAGTGGCGGCAGAAACTCCTACGAGCAGTACTTC.

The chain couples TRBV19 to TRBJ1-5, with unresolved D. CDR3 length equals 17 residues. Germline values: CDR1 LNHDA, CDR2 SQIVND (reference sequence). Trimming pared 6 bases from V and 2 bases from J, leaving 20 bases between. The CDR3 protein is CASSRTGRVFGNQPQHF. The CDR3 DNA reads TGTGCCAGTAGCCGAACCGGTCGGGTCTTCGGCAATCAGCCCCAGCATTTT. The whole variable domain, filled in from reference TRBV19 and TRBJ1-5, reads DGGITQSPKYLFRKEGQNVTLSCEQNLNHDAMYWYRQDPGQGLRLIYYSQIVNDFQKGDIAEGYSVSREKKESFPLTVTSAQKNPTAFYLCASSRTGRVFGNQPQHFGDGTRLSIL.

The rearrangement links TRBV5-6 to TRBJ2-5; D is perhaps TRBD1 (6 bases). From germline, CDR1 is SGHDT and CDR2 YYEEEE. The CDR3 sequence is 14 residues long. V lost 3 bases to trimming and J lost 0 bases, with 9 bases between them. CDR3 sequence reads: CASSSDRYQETQYF. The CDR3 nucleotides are TGTGCCAGCAGCTCCGACAGGTACCAAGAGACCCAGTACTTC.

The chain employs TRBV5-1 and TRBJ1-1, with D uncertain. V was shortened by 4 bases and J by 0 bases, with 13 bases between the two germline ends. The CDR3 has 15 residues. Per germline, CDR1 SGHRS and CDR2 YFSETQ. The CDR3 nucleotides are TGCGCCAGCAGCCCGGGTGCGGGATTGAACACTGAAGCTTTCTTT. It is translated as CASSPGAGLNTEAFF.

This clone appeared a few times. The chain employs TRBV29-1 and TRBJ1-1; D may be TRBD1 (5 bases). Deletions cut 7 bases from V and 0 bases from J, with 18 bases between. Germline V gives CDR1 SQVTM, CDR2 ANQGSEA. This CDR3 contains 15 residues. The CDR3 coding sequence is TGCAGCGCGGGGGACGGCTGGGGGATGAACACTGAAGCTTTCTTT. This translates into CSAGDGWGMNTEAFF.

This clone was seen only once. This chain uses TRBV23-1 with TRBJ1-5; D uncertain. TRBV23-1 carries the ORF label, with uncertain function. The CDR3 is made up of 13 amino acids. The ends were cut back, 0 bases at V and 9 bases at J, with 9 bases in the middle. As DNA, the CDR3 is TGCGCCAGCAGTCAATCGCGGGGTAGGCCCCAGCATTTT. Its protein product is CASSQSRGRPQHF.

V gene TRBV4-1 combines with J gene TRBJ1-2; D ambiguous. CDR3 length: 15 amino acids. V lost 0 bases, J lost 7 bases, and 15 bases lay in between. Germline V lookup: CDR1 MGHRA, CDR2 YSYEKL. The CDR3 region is CASSQERTVLGGYTF. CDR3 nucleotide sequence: TGCGCCAGCAGCCAAGAAAGAACAGTCCTCGGTGGCTACACCTTC.

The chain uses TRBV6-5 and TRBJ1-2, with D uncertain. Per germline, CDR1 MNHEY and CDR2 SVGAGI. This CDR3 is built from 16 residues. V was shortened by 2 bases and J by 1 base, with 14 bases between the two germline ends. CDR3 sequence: CASSYVGPPDNYGYTF. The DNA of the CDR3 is TGTGCCAGCAGTTACGTGGGCCCGCCGGATAACTATGGCTACACCTTC.

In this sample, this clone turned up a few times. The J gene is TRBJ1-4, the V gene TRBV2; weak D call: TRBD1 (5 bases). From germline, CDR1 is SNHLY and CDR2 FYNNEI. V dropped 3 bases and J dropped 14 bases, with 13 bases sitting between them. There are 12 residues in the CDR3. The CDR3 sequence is CASSDNRHPLFF. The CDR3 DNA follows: TGTGCCAGCAGTGACAACAGGCACCCCCTGTTTTTT. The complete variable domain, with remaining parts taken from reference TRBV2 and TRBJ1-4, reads EPEVTQTPSHQVTQMGQEVILRCVPISNHLYFYWYRQILGQKVEFLVSFYNNEISEKSEIFDDQFSVERPDGSNFTLKIRSTKLEDSAMYFCASSDNRHPLFFGSGTQLSVL.

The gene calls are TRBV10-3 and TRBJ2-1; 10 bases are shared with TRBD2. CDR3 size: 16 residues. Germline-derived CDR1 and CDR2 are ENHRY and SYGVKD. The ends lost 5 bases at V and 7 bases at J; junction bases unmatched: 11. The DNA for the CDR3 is TGTGCCATCAGTCATCCGGGACTAGCGAGGCAAAATGAGCAGTTCTTC. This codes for CAISHPGLARQNEQFF.